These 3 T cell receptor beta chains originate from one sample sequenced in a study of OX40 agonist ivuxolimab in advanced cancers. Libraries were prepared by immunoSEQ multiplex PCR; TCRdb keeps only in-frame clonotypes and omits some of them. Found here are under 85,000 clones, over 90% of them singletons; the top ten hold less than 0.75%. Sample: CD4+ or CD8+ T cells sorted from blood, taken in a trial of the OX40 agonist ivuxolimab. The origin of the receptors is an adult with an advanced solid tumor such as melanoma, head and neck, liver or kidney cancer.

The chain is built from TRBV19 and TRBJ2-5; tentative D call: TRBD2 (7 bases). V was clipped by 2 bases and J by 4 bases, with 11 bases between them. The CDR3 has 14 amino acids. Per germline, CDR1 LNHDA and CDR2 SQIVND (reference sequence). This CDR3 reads CASSIFRGAETQYF. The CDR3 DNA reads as TGTGCCAGTAGTATATTTCGGGGGGCAGAGACCCAGTACTTC.

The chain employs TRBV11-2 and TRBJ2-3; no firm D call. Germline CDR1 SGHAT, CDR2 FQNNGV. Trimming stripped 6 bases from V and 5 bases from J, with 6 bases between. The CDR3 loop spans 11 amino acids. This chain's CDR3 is CASRLGDTQYF. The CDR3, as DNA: TGTGCCAGCAGATTGGGAGATACGCAGTATTTT.

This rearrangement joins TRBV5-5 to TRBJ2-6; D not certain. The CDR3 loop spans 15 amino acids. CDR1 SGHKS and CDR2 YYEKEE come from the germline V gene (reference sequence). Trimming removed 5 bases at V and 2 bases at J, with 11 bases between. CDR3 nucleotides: TGTGCCAGCAGTAACTTCATGGCTGGGGCCAACGTCCTGACTTTC. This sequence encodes CASSNFMAGANVLTF.